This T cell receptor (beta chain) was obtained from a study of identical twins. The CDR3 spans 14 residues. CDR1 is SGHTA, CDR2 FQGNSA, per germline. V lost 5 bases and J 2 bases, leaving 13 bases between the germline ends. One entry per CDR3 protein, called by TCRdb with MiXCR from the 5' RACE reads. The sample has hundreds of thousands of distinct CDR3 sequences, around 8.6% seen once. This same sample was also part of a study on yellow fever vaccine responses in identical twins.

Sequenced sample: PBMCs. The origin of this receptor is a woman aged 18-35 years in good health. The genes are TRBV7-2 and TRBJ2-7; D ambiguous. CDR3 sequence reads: CASSQSRGAYEQYF. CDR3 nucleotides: TGTGCCAGCAGCCAGTCCCGCGGCGCCTACGAGCAGTACTTC.